This TCR beta chain was found in a study of Graves' ophthalmopathy and Graves' hyperthyroidism (dated by TCRdb to between 2017 and 2018). About the investigation overall: Peripheral blood was collected at initial diagnosis, before any treatment. In total, around 130 blood samples were TCR-sequenced: 43 ophthalmopathy, 75 hyperthyroidism and roughly 17 hyperthyroidism-to-ophthalmopathy patients. T-cell repertoires of thyroid tissue and blood were compared in six or seven hyperthyroidism patients. The 75 to 100 discovery patients were divided at random into training and test sets in a 7:3 ratio. TCR beta repertoire signatures were used to distinguish Graves' ophthalmopathy from Graves' hyperthyroidism and to predict progression to ophthalmopathy. Following sampling, methimazole starting at 30 mg daily was administered to hyperthyroidism patients, and high-dose intravenous methylprednisolone was administered to ophthalmopathy patients. To explore V-J signatures distinguishing ophthalmopathy from hyperthyroidism, a discovery set of around 97 patients (fewer than 45 ophthalmopathy, 57 stable hyperthyroidism) was enrolled. The independent validation cohort included some 19 hyperthyroidism patients plus 17 patients who later progressed from hyperthyroidism to ophthalmopathy. General study outcomes and caveats: No statistical method was used to predetermine the sample size, and group allocation was not hidden from the investigators. In validation, the model predicted ophthalmopathy progression with about 70% sensitivity and 72.22% specificity; roughly 12 predicted patients were CT-confirmed with GO in a median of about 6.2 months. In cross-validation, the 13-signature model distinguished ophthalmopathy from stable hyperthyroidism with about 90% sensitivity and around 81% specificity, and in the test set the corresponding values were around 80% and 75%. Most expanded thyroid clonotypes with frequency above 0.001 were also detected in blood, suggesting blood repertoires may reflect the thyroid immune response.

A patient counted as having stable hyperthyroidism if there was no progression to ophthalmopathy within 18 months of follow-up. Patients with hyperthyroidism were aged 18 to 65 years, had been newly diagnosed, and had a disease duration of less than 2 months. Patients with other autoimmune diseases, uncontrolled infections, pregnancy or lactation were excluded from the study. Clinical symptoms, serum thyroxine, TRAb, thyroid ultrasound and orbital computed tomography formed the basis of the diagnosis. Ficoll-Paque density gradient centrifugation was used to isolate PBMCs from under 11 ml of fresh peripheral blood. Total RNA was extracted with Trizol reagent and quality-checked on an Agilent 2100 Bioanalyzer. Note on this clonotype: The clone's antigen remains unknown. The record has no base qualities; no much larger clone is one base away.

CDR1 DFQATT and CDR2 SNEGSKA are derived from the germline V gene (reference sequence). Inclusive of the bounding cysteine and phenylalanine, the CDR3 is 13 residues long. The entry retains the CDR3 DNA only, 39 bases that are in frame from base 1. Trimming leaves V shorter by 2 bases and J shorter by 6 bases, with the junction holding 3 bases beyond the gene matches. TCR beta CDR3 regions were amplified from RNA transcripts for repertoire sequencing. The first round of RT-PCR was done with HTBI primers and the Qiagen OneStep RT-PCR kit, and was followed by a second round of multiplex PCR, then size selection and purification. Libraries were sequenced paired-end with 100 bp reads on an Illumina HiSeq2000. In the authors' own workflow: SOAPnuke was used to process the reads, throwing out any read that had adapters, had uncalled bases, had a mean Phred below 15, or lacked an exact constant-primer or identifier match. COPE v1.2.5 was used to merge high-quality paired reads. Unique nucleotide sequences were defined as clonotypes and aligned to IMGT TRB V, D and J references using MiTCR v1.1. Analysis was restricted to V-J combinations with a frequency above 0.0001, which covered 99.2% of repertoires. For each V-J combination, a TCR clonal expansion and chaos score was defined as F50 clonal expansion divided by the chaos observed in the TCRdist matrix. Welch's t-statistics and random forest were used to reduce the features to 13 V-J combinations, which were then used as input to a naive Bayes classifier. The similarity between thyroid and blood repertoires was quantified using the Morisita-Horn index. TCRdb's own reprocessing of the public reads used fastp at Q25 and MiXCR and kept productive beta chains. Every entry covers one CDR3 protein and lists the most common genes and DNA from its rows. The V and J calls, along with clone size, are taken from TCRdb and not from the paper's own processing. The sample data list over 500,000 distinct CDR3 sequences, and around a fifth of these were observed just once. Around 7% of the sample is held by the ten biggest clonotypes.

The sequence is built from TRBV20-1 and TRBJ2-7; TRBD2 matches 11 bases in the middle. Source material: peripheral blood. The sequence derives from a woman aged 18-35 years with stable Graves' hyperthyroidism. Some clones in this sample may be carry-over from other donors' samples. Donor details come from another sample of the same person, matched by shared clones. The DNA is TGCAGTGCTAGACCGGGACTAGCGGCCGAGCAGTACTTC. Its protein reads: CSARPGLAAEQYF.